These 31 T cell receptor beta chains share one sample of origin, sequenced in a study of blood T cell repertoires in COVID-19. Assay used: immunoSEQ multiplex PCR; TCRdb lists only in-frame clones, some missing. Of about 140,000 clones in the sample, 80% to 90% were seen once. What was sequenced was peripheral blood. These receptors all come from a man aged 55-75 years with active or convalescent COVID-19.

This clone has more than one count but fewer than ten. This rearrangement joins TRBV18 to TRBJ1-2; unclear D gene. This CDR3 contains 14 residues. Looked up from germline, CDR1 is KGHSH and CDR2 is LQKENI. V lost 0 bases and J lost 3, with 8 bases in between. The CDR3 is CASSPPLRYYGYTF. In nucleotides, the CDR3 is TGTGCCAGCTCACCACCGCTCAGGTACTATGGCTACACCTTC.

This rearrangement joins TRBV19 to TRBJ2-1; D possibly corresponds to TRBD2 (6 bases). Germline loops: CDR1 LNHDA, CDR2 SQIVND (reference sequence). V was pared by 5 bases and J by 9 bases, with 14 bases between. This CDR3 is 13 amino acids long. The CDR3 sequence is CASSPRDSAEQFF. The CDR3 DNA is TGTGCCAGTAGTCCCCGGGACTCTGCTGAGCAGTTCTTC.

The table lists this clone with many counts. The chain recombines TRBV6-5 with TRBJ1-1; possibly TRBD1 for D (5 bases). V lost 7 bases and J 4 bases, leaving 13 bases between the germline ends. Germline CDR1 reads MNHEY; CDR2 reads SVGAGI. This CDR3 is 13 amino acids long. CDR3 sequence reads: CASNYQGSTEAFF. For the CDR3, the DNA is TGTGCCAGCAACTATCAGGGAAGCACTGAAGCTTTCTTT.

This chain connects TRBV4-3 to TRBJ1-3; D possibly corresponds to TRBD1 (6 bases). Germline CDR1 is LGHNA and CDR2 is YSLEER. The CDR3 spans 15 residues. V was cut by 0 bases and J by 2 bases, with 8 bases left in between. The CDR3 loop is CASSQDTGPGNTIYF. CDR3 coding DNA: TGCGCCAGCAGCCAAGACACAGGGCCTGGAAACACCATATATTTT.

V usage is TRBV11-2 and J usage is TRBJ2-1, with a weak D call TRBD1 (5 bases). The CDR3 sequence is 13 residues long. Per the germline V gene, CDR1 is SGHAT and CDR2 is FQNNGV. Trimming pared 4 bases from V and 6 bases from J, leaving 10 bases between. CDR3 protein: CASSYDRSNEQFF. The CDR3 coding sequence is TGTGCCAGCAGCTACGACAGAAGCAATGAGCAGTTCTTC.

CDR3 bases: TGTGCCAGCTCACCACGGAACAGCCTCTCTGGAAACACCATATATTTT. Encoded protein: CASSPRNSLSGNTIYF. The rearrangement uses TRBV18 and TRBJ1-3; no firm D call. CDR1 KGHSH and CDR2 LQKENI come from the germline V gene. This CDR3 region has 16 residues. V was cut by 1 base and J by 0 bases, with 10 bases left in between.

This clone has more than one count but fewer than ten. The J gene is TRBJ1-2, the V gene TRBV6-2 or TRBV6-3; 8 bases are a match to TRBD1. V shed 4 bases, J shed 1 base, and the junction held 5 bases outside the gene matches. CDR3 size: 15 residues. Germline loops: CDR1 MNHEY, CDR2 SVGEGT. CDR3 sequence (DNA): TGTGCCAGCAGTTTTCTGGGACAGGATAACTATGGCTACACCTTC. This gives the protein CASSFLGQDNYGYTF.

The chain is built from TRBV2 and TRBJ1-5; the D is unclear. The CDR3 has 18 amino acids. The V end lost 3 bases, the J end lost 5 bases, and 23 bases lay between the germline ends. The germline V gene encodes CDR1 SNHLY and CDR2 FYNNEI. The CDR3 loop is CASSDFVAVGIRDQPQHF. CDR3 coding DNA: TGTGCCAGCAGTGACTTTGTGGCTGTCGGGATTCGGGATCAGCCCCAGCATTTT.

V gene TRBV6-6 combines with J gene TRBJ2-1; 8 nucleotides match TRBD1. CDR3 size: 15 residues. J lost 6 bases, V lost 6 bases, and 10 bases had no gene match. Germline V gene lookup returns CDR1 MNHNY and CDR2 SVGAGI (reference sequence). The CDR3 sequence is CASRKTGTGSNEQFF. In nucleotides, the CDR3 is TGTGCCAGCAGAAAAACCGGGACAGGCTCCAATGAGCAGTTCTTC.

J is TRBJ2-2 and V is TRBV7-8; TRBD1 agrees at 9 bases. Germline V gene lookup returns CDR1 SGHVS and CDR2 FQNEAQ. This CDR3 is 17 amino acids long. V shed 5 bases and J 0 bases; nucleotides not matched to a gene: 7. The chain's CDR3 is CASSQTGGIPNTGELFF. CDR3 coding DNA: TGTGCCAGCAGCCAGACAGGGGGAATACCGAACACCGGGGAGCTGTTTTTT. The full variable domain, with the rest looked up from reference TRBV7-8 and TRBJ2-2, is GAGVSQSPRYKVAKRGQDVALRCDPISGHVSLFWYQQALGQGPEFLTYFQNEAQLDKSGLPSDRFFAERPEGSVSTLKIQRTQQEDSAVYLCASSQTGGIPNTGELFFGEGSRLTVL.

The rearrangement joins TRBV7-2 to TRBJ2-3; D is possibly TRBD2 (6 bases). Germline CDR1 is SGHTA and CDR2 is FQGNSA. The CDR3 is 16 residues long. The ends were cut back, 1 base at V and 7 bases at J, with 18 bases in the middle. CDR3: CASSLGAGTLRYTQYF. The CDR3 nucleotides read TGTGCCAGCAGCTTAGGGGCAGGGACTCTCAGGTATACGCAGTATTTT.

As DNA, the CDR3 is TGTGCCAGCAGCTTAGCAGGGCGGGGGGGACTCAATGAGCAGTTCTTC. Amino acid sequence: CASSLAGRGGLNEQFF. The chain is built from TRBV11-2 and TRBJ2-1, with 9 bases identical to TRBD2. Germline values: CDR1 SGHAT, CDR2 FQNNGV. With 1 base clipped from V and 6 bases from J, the junction kept 7 bases outside the gene matches. There are 16 residues in the CDR3.

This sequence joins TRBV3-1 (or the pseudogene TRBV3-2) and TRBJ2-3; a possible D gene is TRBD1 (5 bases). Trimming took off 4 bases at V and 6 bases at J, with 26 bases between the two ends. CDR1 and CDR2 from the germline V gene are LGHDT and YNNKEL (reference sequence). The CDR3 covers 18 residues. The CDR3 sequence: CASSPTEIKGVPADTQYF. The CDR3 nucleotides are TGTGCCAGCAGCCCAACAGAAATCAAAGGGGTCCCCGCGGATACGCAGTATTTT.

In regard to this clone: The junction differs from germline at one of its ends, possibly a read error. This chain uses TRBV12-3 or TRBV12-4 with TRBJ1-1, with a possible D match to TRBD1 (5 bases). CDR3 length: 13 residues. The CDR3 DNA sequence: TGTGCCAGCAGAAAGCAGGGTTTCGGTGAAGCTTTTTTT. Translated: CASRKQGFGEAFF.

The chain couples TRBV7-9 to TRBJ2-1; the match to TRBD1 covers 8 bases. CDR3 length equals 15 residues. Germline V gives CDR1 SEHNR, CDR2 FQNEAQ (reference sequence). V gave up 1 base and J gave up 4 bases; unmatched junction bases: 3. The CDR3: CASSLVRTGYNEQFF. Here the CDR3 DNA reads TGTGCCAGCAGCTTAGTACGGACAGGGTACAATGAGCAGTTCTTC.

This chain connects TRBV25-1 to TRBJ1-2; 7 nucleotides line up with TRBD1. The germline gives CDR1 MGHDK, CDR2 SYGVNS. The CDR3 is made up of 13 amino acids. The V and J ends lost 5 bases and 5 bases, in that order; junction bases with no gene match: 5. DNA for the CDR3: TGTGCCAGCAGTAGACAGGGACCGTATGGCTACACCTTC. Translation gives CASSRQGPYGYTF.

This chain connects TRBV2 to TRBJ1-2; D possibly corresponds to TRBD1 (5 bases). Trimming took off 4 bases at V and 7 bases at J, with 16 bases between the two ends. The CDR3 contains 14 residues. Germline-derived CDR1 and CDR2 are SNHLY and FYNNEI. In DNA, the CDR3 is TGTGCCAGCAGTGTGTACGGTACGGGACTTGGCTACACCTTC. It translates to CASSVYGTGLGYTF.

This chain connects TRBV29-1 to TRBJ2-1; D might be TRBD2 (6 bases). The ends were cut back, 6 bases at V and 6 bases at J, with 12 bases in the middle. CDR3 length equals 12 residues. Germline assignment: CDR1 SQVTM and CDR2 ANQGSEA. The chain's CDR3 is CSVNLAFNEQFF. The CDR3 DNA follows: TGCAGCGTCAATCTAGCGTTCAATGAGCAGTTCTTC.

The DNA for the CDR3 is TGTGCCAGCAGCAACACACCTAGCAATCAGCCCCAGCATTTT. It codes for CASSNTPSNQPQHF. The chain carries TRBV6-2 or TRBV6-3 and TRBJ1-5; D ambiguous. V gave up 6 bases and J gave up 0 bases, with 9 bases separating them. Germline loops: CDR1 MNHEY, CDR2 SVGEGT. The CDR3 is 14 amino acids.

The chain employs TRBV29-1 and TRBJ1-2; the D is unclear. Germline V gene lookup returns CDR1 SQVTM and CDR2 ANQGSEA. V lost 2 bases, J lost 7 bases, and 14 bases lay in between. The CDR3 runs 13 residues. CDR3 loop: CSVEYGVGGGYTF. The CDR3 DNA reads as TGCAGCGTTGAATACGGCGTGGGAGGTGGCTACACCTTC.

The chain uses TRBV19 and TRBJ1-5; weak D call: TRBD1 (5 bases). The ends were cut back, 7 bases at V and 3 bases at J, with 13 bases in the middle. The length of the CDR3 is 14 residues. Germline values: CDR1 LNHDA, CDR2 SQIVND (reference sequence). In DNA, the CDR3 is TGTGCCAGTACCCCGGACATGGACAATCAGCCCCAGCATTTT. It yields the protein CASTPDMDNQPQHF.

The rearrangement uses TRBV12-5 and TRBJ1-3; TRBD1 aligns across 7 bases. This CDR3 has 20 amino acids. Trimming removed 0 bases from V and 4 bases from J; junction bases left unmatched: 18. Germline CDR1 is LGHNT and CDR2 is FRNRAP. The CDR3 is CASGLVPRWTGQSGGNTIYF. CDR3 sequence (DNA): TGTGCTAGTGGTTTGGTACCCCGGTGGACAGGCCAATCGGGCGGAAACACCATATATTTT. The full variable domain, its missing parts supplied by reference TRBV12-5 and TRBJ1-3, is DARVTQTPRHKVTEMGQEVTMRCQPILGHNTVFWYRQTMMQGLELLAYFRNRAPLDDSGMPKDRFSAEMPDATLATLKIQPSEPRDSAVYFCASGLVPRWTGQSGGNTIYFGEGSWLTVV.

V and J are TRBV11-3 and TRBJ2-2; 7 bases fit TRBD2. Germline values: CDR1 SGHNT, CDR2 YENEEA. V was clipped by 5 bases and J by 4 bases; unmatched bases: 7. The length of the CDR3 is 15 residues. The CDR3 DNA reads TGTGCCAGCAGCCTCAGACTAGCCGGCACCGGGGAGCTGTTTTTT. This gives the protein CASSLRLAGTGELFF.

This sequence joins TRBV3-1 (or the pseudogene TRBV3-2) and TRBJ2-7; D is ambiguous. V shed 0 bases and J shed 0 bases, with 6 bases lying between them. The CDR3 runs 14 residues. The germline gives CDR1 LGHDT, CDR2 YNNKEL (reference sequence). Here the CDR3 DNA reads TGTGCCAGCAGCCAAGACTACAGCTCCTACGAGCAGTACTTC. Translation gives CASSQDYSSYEQYF.

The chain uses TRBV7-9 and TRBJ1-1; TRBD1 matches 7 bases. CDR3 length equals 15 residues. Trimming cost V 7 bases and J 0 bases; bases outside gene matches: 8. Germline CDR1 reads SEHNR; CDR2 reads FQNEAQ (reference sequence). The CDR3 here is CASTQQGRLNTEAFF. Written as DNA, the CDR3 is TGTGCCAGCACCCAACAGGGGCGTTTGAACACTGAAGCTTTCTTT.

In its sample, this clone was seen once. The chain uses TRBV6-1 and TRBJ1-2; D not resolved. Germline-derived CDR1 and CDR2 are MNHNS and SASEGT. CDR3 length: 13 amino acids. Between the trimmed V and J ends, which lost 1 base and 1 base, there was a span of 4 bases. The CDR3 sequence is CASSEDFNYGYTF. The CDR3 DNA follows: TGTGCCAGCAGTGAAGACTTTAACTATGGCTACACCTTC.

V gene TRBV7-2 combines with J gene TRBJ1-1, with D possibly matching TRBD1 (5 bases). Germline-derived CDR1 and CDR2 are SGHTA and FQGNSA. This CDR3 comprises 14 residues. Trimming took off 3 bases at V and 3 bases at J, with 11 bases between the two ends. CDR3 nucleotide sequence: TGTGCCAGCAGCTTGACAGTTTGGGACACTGAAGCTTTCTTT. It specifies CASSLTVWDTEAFF. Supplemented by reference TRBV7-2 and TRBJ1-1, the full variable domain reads GAGVSQSPSNKVTEKGKDVELRCDPISGHTALYWYRQSLGQGLEFLIYFQGNSAPDKSGLPSDRFSAERTGGSVSTLTIQRTQQEDSAVYLCASSLTVWDTEAFFGQGTRLTVV.

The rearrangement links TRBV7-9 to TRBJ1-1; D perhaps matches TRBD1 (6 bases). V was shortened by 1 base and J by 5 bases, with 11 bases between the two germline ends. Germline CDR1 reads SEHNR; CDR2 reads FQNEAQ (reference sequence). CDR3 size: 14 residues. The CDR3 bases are TGTGCCAGCAGCTTAGTTCAGGGGCATACTGAAGCTTTCTTT. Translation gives CASSLVQGHTEAFF.

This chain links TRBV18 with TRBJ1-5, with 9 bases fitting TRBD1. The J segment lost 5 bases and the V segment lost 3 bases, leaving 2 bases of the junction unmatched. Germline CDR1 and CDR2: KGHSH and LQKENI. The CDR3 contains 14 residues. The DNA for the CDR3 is TGTGCCAGCTCACCTACAGGGGGCGATCAGCCCCAGCATTTT. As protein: CASSPTGGDQPQHF.

CDR3 region: CASSTYRTGVSYNSPLHF. CDR3 nucleotides: TGTGCCAGCAGCACCTATAGGACAGGGGTCTCCTATAATTCACCCCTCCACTTT. The chain joins TRBV5-6 to TRBJ1-6; 9 positions agree with TRBD1. This CDR3 has 18 amino acids. CDR1 SGHDT and CDR2 YYEEEE come from the germline V gene. V was clipped by 4 bases and J by 0 bases; unmatched bases: 8.

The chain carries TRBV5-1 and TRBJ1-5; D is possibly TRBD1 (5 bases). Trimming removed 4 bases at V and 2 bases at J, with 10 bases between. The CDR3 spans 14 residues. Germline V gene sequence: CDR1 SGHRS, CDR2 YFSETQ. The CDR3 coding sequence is TGCGCCAGCAGCCTTGGGACTGGCAATCAGCCCCAGCATTTT. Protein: CASSLGTGNQPQHF.